This T cell receptor (beta chain) was retrieved from a study of blood T cells in healthy people across ages. Study results and limitations: Investigators treated diversity estimates from one million T cells as underestimates. Comparison with aged donors showed that long-lived donors had more naive CD4+ cells and higher diversity. With naive T cell percentage, TCR beta diversity showed a strong correlation. Per million T cells, TCR beta diversity dropped roughly linearly as age increased.

Germline V gene lookup returns CDR1 LGHNA and CDR2 YSLEER. The V and J ends lost 2 bases and 5 bases, in that order; junction bases with no gene match: 4. This CDR3 has 15 residues. At least ten counts were recorded for this clonotype. Antigen specificity is unknown. Together with a sample-barcoded 5' primer, a J-beta primer mix was included in a second PCR lasting about 7 to 12 cycles. MiXCR, run by TCRdb on the 5' RACE reads, gives a single entry per CDR3 protein. The data show around 620,000 distinct CDR3 sequences, 25% to 30% seen once. The V call is TRBV4-3, the J call TRBJ2-5; 11 nucleotides align to TRBD2. Sequencing was performed on blood. The TCR was taken from a woman in her seventies in good health. This chain's CDR3 is CASSQLAGGGETQYF. CDR3 coding DNA: TGCGCCAGCAGCCAACTAGCGGGGGGTGGCGAGACCCAGTACTTC.